The 4 T cell receptor beta chains given below trace back to one sample, sequenced in a study of T cell repertoires in MIS-A myocarditis. Some clones are missing from TCRdb's copy, which holds only in-frame ones; the method was immunoSEQ multiplex PCR. This table has over 5,500 clones, 75% to 80% appearing once. What was sequenced was interventricular septum heart tissue obtained at autopsy. These receptors were collected from a man between 18 and 29 years old with fulminant myocarditis from multisystem inflammatory syndrome in adults (MIS-A) after COVID-19.

The rearrangement links TRBV9 to TRBJ2-7; no firm D call. The CDR3 consists of 15 residues. Germline CDR1 SGDLS, CDR2 YYNGEE. V was shortened by 0 bases and J by 3 bases, with 13 bases between the two germline ends. This CDR3 is CASSVASQPNYEQYF. The CDR3 DNA reads TGTGCCAGCAGCGTAGCAAGCCAGCCCAACTACGAGCAGTACTTC.

V is TRBV3-1 (or the pseudogene TRBV3-2) and J is TRBJ2-1; D may correspond to TRBD1 or TRBD2 (5 bases each). With 0 bases removed from V and 5 bases from J, the gap between germline ends came to 11 bases. CDR1 is LGHDT and CDR2 is YNNKEL in the germline V gene (reference sequence). This CDR3 is built from 15 residues. DNA for the CDR3: TGTGCCAGCAGCCAAGATCCCGGGGCCAACAATGAGCAGTTCTTC. Residues: CASSQDPGANNEQFF.

V and J are TRBV12-3 or TRBV12-4 and TRBJ1-1, with D possibly TRBD1 on 6 matching bases. The CDR3 totals 12 residues. V was trimmed by 10 bases and J by 7 bases, leaving 16 bases between them. In DNA form, the CDR3 reads TGTGCCACCCGTCGGATAGGGGGTGAAGCTTTCTTT. This gives the protein CATRRIGGEAFF.

The count of this clone is one. The V and J genes are TRBV6-5 and TRBJ2-1, with D tentatively TRBD1 (5 bases). CDR1 MNHEY and CDR2 SVGAGI come from the germline V gene. Trimming stripped 2 bases from V and 7 bases from J, with 6 bases between. The CDR3 is made up of 12 amino acids. CDR3: CASSYRGNEQFF. The DNA of the CDR3 is TGTGCCAGCAGTTACAGGGGAAATGAGCAGTTCTTC.